The rows below give T cell receptor beta chains drawn from one sample of a study of cytomegalovirus exposure and HLA in healthy donors. TCRdb keeps only in-frame clones here, not all; method: immunoSEQ multiplex PCR. Among some 150,000 clones listed, roughly four fifths were seen once. The source material was PBMCs. All receptors derive from a female donor in good health and CMV-seropositive. Each CDR3 is given with its conserved first and last residue.

j_call,v_call,cdr3_aa
TRBJ2-7,TRBV28,CASSSTPTGTYGQYF
TRBJ2-1,TRBV6-4,CASSATGTSESNEQFF
TRBJ2-7,TRBV6-1,CASSELAREQYF
TRBJ2-1,TRBV5-1,CASSSQGSGQFF
TRBJ2-3,TRBV9,CASSLPDEAQYF
TRBJ1-1,TRBV5-1,CASSSQSQGFGTEAFF
TRBJ1-6,TRBV5-6,CASSWRQNSYNSPLHF
TRBJ2-3,TRBV9,CASSRGNAGGLLSTDTQYF
TRBJ1-2,TRBV5-1,CASSLGTGVYGYTF
TRBJ2-7,TRBV7-2,CASSSRTAVSEQYF
TRBJ2-3,TRBV19,CASSADFNTDTQYF
TRBJ1-5,TRBV19,CASSILGLHSNQPQHF
TRBJ1-2,TRBV6-6,CASSYPGGINYGYTF
TRBJ2-7,TRBV19,CASSSKRSNVVQYF
TRBJ1-6,TRBV28,CASRPDSNSPLHF
TRBJ2-6,TRBV23-1,CASRLDRRYSGANVLTF
TRBJ1-1,TRBV7-3,CASSLGTGLNTEAFF
TRBJ1-1,TRBV27,CASSLRESNTEAFF
TRBJ2-7,TRBV9,CASSVDAAVFSYEQYF
TRBJ2-5,TRBV5-4,CASSPSGGGWETQYF
TRBJ2-1,TRBV29-1,CSVPFGQGNFYNEQFF
TRBJ1-1,TRBV2,CASSEGRNTEAFF
TRBJ2-1,TRBV5-1,CASSLAGLPYNEQFF
TRBJ1-2,TRBV19,CASSWAANYGYTF
TRBJ2-1,TRBV10-2,CASNRDRGADEQFF
TRBJ2-3,TRBV5-1,CASSLGLAGSGDTQYF
TRBJ2-3,TRBV30,CAWSSGGPDTQYF